A selection of T cell receptor beta chains follows, all from one sample in a study of cytomegalovirus exposure and HLA in healthy donors. Only in-frame clones appear in the TCRdb table, and some are missing; sequencing was by immunoSEQ multiplex PCR. This sample has around 180,000 clones, with approximately 80% found just once. The sample taken for sequencing was PBMCs. The receptors shown here come from a woman between 50 and 59 years old in good health and CMV-seronegative. Each CDR3 is given with its conserved first and last residue. The D gene is left open where the match is weak. Clone size is given for some rows only: seen once, a few or many times, or a class if the clone is expanded.

length	D	V	size	J	DNA	CDR3
14	NA	TRBV11-2	NA	TRBJ2-3	TGTGCCAGCAGCTTAGTCGTCCCGGGAGATACGCAGTATTTT	CASSLVVPGDTQYF
13	NA	TRBV11-2	NA	TRBJ1-5	TGTGCCAGCAGCTTAGTCAGTGATCAGCCCCAGCATTTT	CASSLVSDQPQHF
12	NA	TRBV19	NA	TRBJ1-5	TGTGCCAGTAGTACGCTGCCGGAGCCCCAGCATTTT	CASSTLPEPQHF
16	NA	TRBV7-2	NA	TRBJ1-3	TGTGCCAGCAGCTTAGTGGGGGCCTCCTCTGGAAACACCATATATTTT	CASSLVGASSGNTIYF
15	TRBD2	TRBV5-4	NA	TRBJ2-1	TGTGCCAGCAGTTCCGGGACTAGCGGGAGATATGAGCAGTTCTTC	CASSSGTSGRYEQFF
15	NA	TRBV9	NA	TRBJ2-7	TGTGCCAGCAGCGTAGGGAGCGGGCACGGCAGCGAGCAGTACTTC	CASSVGSGHGSEQYF
11	NA	TRBV9	few	TRBJ1-4	TGTGCCAGCAGCGACCCGGGGGGACTGTTTTTT	CASSDPGGLFF
17	TRBD2	TRBV7-9	NA	TRBJ2-2	TGTGCCAGCAGCCCTCTAATAGCGGGGGAGAACACCGGGGAGCTGTTTTTT	CASSPLIAGENTGELFF
12	NA	TRBV4-2	few	TRBJ2-5	TGTGCCAGCAGCCAAGATCGGAGGTCCCAGTACTTC	CASSQDRRSQYF
11	NA	TRBV20-1	once	TRBJ2-7	TGCAGTGCTCCAAATCCCTACGAGCAGTACTTC	CSAPNPYEQYF
17	TRBD1	TRBV4-1	NA	TRBJ2-7	TGCGCCAGCAGCCAAGGTCCGGGACAGAGGGTACTCTACGAGCAGTACTTC	CASSQGPGQRVLYEQYF
15	NA	TRBV4-2	few	TRBJ2-1	TGTGCCAGCAGCCAAGTAAGCGGGTCCTACAATGAGCAGTTCTTC	CASSQVSGSYNEQFF
16	NA	TRBV9	NA	TRBJ2-3	TGTGCCAGCAGCGTGGGAATGGCAGGGCCGGTAGATACGCAGTATTTT	CASSVGMAGPVDTQYF
12	TRBD1	TRBV19	NA	TRBJ2-5	TGTGCCAGTAGCGGGACAGGGGTTGAGCAGTACTTC	CASSGTGVEQYF
17	NA	TRBV28	NA	TRBJ1-2	TGTGCCAGCAGTTTATGGGGGGCGCGGGCCATACCCTATGGCTACACCTTC	CASSLWGARAIPYGYTF
15	TRBD1	TRBV2	NA	TRBJ2-2	TGTGCCAGCTCATCAGGGGGAGCGAACACCGGGGAGCTGTTTTTT	CASSSGGANTGELFF
14	TRBD2	TRBV28	few	TRBJ2-3	TGTGCCATCAATAGCGGGGGGGACACAGATACGCAGTATTTT	CAINSGGDTDTQYF
15	TRBD2	TRBV7-7	NA	TRBJ2-3	TGTGCTAGCAGCTTGGGACTAGCGGGCACAGATACGCAGTATTTT	CASSLGLAGTDTQYF
14	NA	TRBV5-4	NA	TRBJ1-4	TGTGCCAGCAGCTCTACAGGGTCTAATGAAAAACTGTTTTTT	CASSSTGSNEKLFF
14	TRBD1	TRBV28	few	TRBJ1-2	TGTGCCAGCAGGACAGGACAGGGTTTGAATGGCTACACCTTC	CASRTGQGLNGYTF
15	TRBD2	TRBV10-2	NA	TRBJ2-5	TGCGCCAGCAGTGAGGGAGCTAGCGGGGTGGAGACCCAGTACTTC	CASSEGASGVETQYF
15	NA	TRBV6-5	NA	TRBJ1-3	TGTGCCAGCAGTTACTATCCAGGGACTGGAAACACCATATATTTT	CASSYYPGTGNTIYF
15	TRBD1	TRBV19	NA	TRBJ1-1	TGTGCCAGTAGTCACAAAACAGGGGGGTGGACTGAAGCTTTCTTT	CASSHKTGGWTEAFF
14	NA	TRBV10-1	few	TRBJ2-7	TGCGCCAGCAGTGAGTCAGGGGGCTCCTACGAGCAGTACTTC	CASSESGGSYEQYF
15	TRBD2	TRBV6-6	NA	TRBJ2-2	TGTGCCAGCAGCCGTGGACTAGCTAGGGGCGGGGAGCTGTTTTTT	CASSRGLARGGELFF
14	NA	TRBV6-6	NA	TRBJ2-7	TGTGCCAGCAGTTATGGTCAATCGGTTGACGAGCAGTACTTC	CASSYGQSVDEQYF
14	TRBD2	TRBV28	NA	TRBJ2-1	TGTGCCAGCAGACTGCGGCTAGCGGACAATGAGCAGTTCTTC	CASRLRLADNEQFF
14	NA	TRBV5-1	once	TRBJ2-3	TGCGCCAGCAGCTTGTACAGAGCGGTGGATACGCAGTATTTT	CASSLYRAVDTQYF
13	NA	TRBV19	NA	TRBJ2-7	TGTGCCAGTAGTATCGACTCTAGCTACGAGCAGTACTTC	CASSIDSSYEQYF
17	TRBD2	TRBV7-3	few	TRBJ2-7	TGTGCCAGCAGCCTCCCTATCGGTCTAGCGGGCTTCTACGAGCAGTACTTC	CASSLPIGLAGFYEQYF
16	TRBD1	TRBV5-1	NA	TRBJ2-3	TGCGCCAGCAGCTTCAAGGGACAGGGTTTGACAGATACGCAGTATTTT	CASSFKGQGLTDTQYF
13	NA	TRBV30	NA	TRBJ1-1	TGTGCCTGGGCCCGAACAGGAAACACTGAAGCTTTCTTT	CAWARTGNTEAFF
16	TRBD2	TRBV29-1	few	TRBJ2-1	TGCAGCGTTGAAATTATAGGGACTAGCTCTTACAATGAGCAGTTCTTC	CSVEIIGTSSYNEQFF
14	NA	TRBV14	NA	TRBJ1-2	TGCGCCAGCAGCCAAATCAGTCTGAACTATGGCTACACCTTC	CASSQISLNYGYTF
14	NA	TRBV28	NA	TRBJ2-7	TGTGCCAGCAGCCTCTCCCAGGTGATGTACGAGCAGTACTTC	CASSLSQVMYEQYF
13	NA	TRBV6-6	once	TRBJ2-7	TGTGCCAGCAGTTTACCTTCCCTAGACGAGCAGTACTTC	CASSLPSLDEQYF